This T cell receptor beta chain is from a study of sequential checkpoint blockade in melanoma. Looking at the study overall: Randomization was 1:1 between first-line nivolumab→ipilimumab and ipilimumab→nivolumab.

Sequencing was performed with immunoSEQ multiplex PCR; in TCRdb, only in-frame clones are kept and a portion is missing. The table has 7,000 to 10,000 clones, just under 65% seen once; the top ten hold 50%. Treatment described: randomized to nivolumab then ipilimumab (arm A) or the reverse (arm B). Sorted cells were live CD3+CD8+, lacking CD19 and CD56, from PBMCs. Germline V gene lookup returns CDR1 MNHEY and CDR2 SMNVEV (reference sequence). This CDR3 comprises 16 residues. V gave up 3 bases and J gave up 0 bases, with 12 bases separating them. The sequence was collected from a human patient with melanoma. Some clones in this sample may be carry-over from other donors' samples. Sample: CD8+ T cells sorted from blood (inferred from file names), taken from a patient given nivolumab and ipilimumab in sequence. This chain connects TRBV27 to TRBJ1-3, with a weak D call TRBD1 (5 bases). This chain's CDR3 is CASSFPQDNSGNTIYF. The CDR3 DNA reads TGTGCCAGCAGTTTCCCACAGGACAACTCTGGAAACACCATATATTTT.